These 5 T cell receptor beta chains were sequenced from one sample in a study of identical twins. TCRdb passed the 5' RACE reads through MiXCR, listing each CDR3 protein once. In the table there are around 490,000 distinct CDR3 sequences, roughly 15% of which are singletons. The sample was also reused in another study, on yellow fever vaccine responses in identical twins.

Source material: CD4+ T cells sorted from blood. The receptors derive from a woman aged 18-30 years in good health.

The V gene is TRBV4-1, the J gene TRBJ2-6; 9 bases are shared with TRBD1. The CDR3 has 17 amino acids. Germline V gives CDR1 MGHRA, CDR2 YSYEKL. After removal of 0 bases from V and 3 bases from J, the junction contained 3 bases not matched to a gene. Here the CDR3 DNA reads TGCGCCAGCAGCCAAGAGGGACAGGGATTTGGGGCCAACGTCCTGACTTTC. Translated, it gives CASSQEGQGFGANVLTF.

This clonotype was seen only a few times. V usage is TRBV6-1 and J usage is TRBJ1-1; no reliable D call. Germline V CDR1 and CDR2: MNHNS, SASEGT. CDR3 length: 15 amino acids. The V end lost 2 bases, the J end lost 3 bases, and 13 bases lay between the germline ends. The CDR3 loop is CASSELSSGHTEAFF. The CDR3 bases are TGTGCCAGCAGTGAATTGTCATCGGGCCACACTGAAGCTTTCTTT.

This clonotype was seen many times. The chain recombines TRBV12-3 or TRBV12-4 with TRBJ1-1, with a weak D call TRBD1 (5 bases). Trimming removed 3 bases from V and 1 base from J, with 15 bases in between. The CDR3 has 16 residues. CDR3 amino acids: CASSFVATATNTEAFF. In DNA form, the CDR3 reads TGTGCCAGCAGTTTTGTAGCGACAGCTACGAACACTGAAGCTTTCTTT.

This clonotype showed up many times. This chain links TRBV5-1 with TRBJ2-2, with 7 bases that match TRBD1. Trimming took 0 bases from V and 2 from J; bases not matched to a gene: 1. There are 15 residues in the CDR3. CDR1 and CDR2 from the germline V gene are SGHRS and YFSETQ. CDR3 nucleotide sequence: TGCGCCAGCAGCTTGGAGGGGGCCAACACCGGGGAGCTGTTTTTT. This codes for CASSLEGANTGELFF. Based on the CDR3 plus reference TRBV5-1 and TRBJ2-2, the full variable domain is KAGVTQTPRYLIKTRGQQVTLSCSPISGHRSVSWYQQTPGQGLQFLFEYFSETQRNKGNFPGRFSGRQFSNSRSEMNVSTLELGDSALYLCASSLEGANTGELFFGEGSRLTVL.

This clonotype was seen ten or more times. The V gene is TRBV15, the J gene TRBJ2-1, with D possibly being TRBD1 (6 bases). V lost 0 bases to trimming and J lost 7 bases, with 16 bases between them. This CDR3 region has 16 residues. Germline V lookup: CDR1 LNHNV, CDR2 YYDKDF (reference sequence). The CDR3 protein is CATSREGNLDRNEQFF. The CDR3 nucleotides are TGTGCCACCAGCAGAGAGGGGAACCTTGACAGGAATGAGCAGTTCTTC.